This is a list of T cell receptor beta chains from one sample in a study of post-analysis software for immune sequencing data. A single record per CDR3 protein comes from TCRdb applying MiXCR to the PCR reads. The repertoire holds roughly 620,000 distinct CDR3 sequences, with roughly 40% as singletons. The sample comprised blood. All receptors derive from a girl aged 10 to 17 with multiple sclerosis. Each CDR3 is given with its conserved first and last residue. The size of a clone is reported for some rows only, either as once, few or many, or as a class for expanded clones.

. TRBV9 CASSGGTGNEWGTQYF
. TRBV11-2 CASSLDRAAEQFF
. TRBV6-5 CASSRPGQGRDIQYF
many TRBV12-3/TRBV12-4 CASSLLQGALDEQFF
many TRBV12-3/TRBV12-4 CASSLRANEQFF
. TRBV7-9 CASKDLAGGHEQFF
. TRBV6-1 CATQGEGRLNEQFF
. TRBV7-9 CASSLVWRTYNEQFF
. TRBV13 CASSTSTGILSGTSSTDTQYF
. TRBV7-9 CASSQQSRQGGEKLFF
few TRBV29-1 CSSRAPNNEQFF
few TRBV2 CAVQLDGGTQYF
few TRBV7-3 CASSWSGNTEAFF
. TRBV9 CASSVEGRGRSTGELFF
. TRBV5-5 CASRPQRSGGYTF
. TRBV2 CASIPRLRSGTEQYF
. TRBV7-2 CASSLELAGLYEQYF
few TRBV2 CASSESRGVAKGTQYF
. TRBV2 CASRPQGLTNEKLFF
. TRBV30 CAWSPRTGWGNTIYF
. TRBV5-5 CASSSDSGNQPQHF
. TRBV7-9 CASSLAGGRSSGANVLTF
. TRBV27 CASSVEFREQETQYF
. TRBV12-3/TRBV12-4 CASSLTGIAKNIQYF
. TRBV9 CASSVGLVGLLQETQYF
. TRBV9 CASSVETGKRNSPLHF
. TRBV5-1 CASAPQGDYGYTF
. TRBV7-9 CASSLFAGNEQFF
. TRBV29-1 CSVQIRAYEQYF
few TRBV7-9 CASSLKELQYF
few TRBV27 CASWDGFQETQYF
. TRBV20-1 CSARTLTQGIGYGYTF
. TRBV6-1 CASKSDREGYTF
once TRBV7-9 CASSFGAPGYTEAFF
few TRBV12-3/TRBV12-4 CASSSGRGAERDIQYF
. TRBV12-3/TRBV12-4 CASSLGDSPVNWGYTF
once TRBV12-3/TRBV12-4 CASTLNLYEQYF
. TRBV5-1 CASSLWSYAGYNEQFF
. TRBV20-1 CSARDSAPILNYEQYF
few TRBV7-9 CASSLAVGLAGRSNEQYF
. TRBV12-3/TRBV12-4 CASKEEGGTEAFF
few TRBV5-1 CASSSPAGLANPYEQYF
few TRBV29-1 CSVEADSGANVLTF
few TRBV29-1 CSVVPMRPTQADTQYF
. TRBV5-1 CASSLLRGGEEQFF
once TRBV6-5 CASRYGPGSEQYF
. TRBV29-1 CSVERGLANTEAFF